This passage covers 15 T cell receptor beta chains from one sample sequenced in a study of a mutant IDH1 vaccine in newly diagnosed glioma. The time point: week 35, safety follow-up. Every vaccination contained 300 ug of the mutant IDH1 20-mer peptide and was paired with topical imiquimod. These TCRs are of unknown antigen specificity. Clones were sequenced by immunoSEQ multiplex PCR, and TCRdb holds only the in-frame ones, with some missing. The sample lists fewer than 70,000 clones; approximately 86% were seen once. The sample in question was PBMCs, obtained from a glioma patient whose treatment included an IDH1 peptide vaccine. The receptors come from a man aged 30 to 45 with glioma.

This clone has just a few counts. This CDR3 reads CAWMADRGFYGYTF. In nucleotides, the CDR3 is TGTGCCTGGATGGCGGACAGGGGATTCTATGGCTACACCTTC. This sequence joins TRBV30 and TRBJ1-2; 9 nucleotides match TRBD1. The J segment lost 4 bases and the V segment lost 4 bases, leaving 7 bases of the junction unmatched. The germline CDR1 and CDR2 sequences are GTSNPN and SVGIG (reference sequence). The CDR3 sequence is 14 residues long.

This chain uses TRBV27 with TRBJ1-2; no clear D gene. The germline V gene encodes CDR1 MNHEY and CDR2 SMNVEV (reference sequence). The CDR3 length is 12 residues. V was shortened by 5 bases and J by 6 bases, with 10 bases between the two germline ends. CDR3 loop: CASSKGLNGYTF. The CDR3 nucleotides are TGTGCCAGCAGTAAGGGCCTTAATGGCTACACCTTC.

The chain recombines TRBV28 with TRBJ2-1, with TRBD1 matching over 10 bases. Germline CDR1 is MDHEN and CDR2 is SYDVKM. This CDR3 spans 15 amino acids. The junction had 9 bases not matched to a gene; V was cut back by 6 bases and J by 7 bases. DNA of the CDR3: TGTGCCAGCAGCTCCCCGGGACAGGGGTTAAATGAGCAGTTCTTC. This gives the protein CASSSPGQGLNEQFF.

The chain's CDR3 is CASSWTVSSYEQYF. CDR3 DNA: TGTGCCAGCAGTTGGACAGTAAGCTCCTACGAGCAGTACTTC. The rearrangement joins TRBV28 to TRBJ2-7; possibly TRBD1 for D (6 bases). V was shortened by 4 bases and J by 0 bases, with 10 bases between the two germline ends. The CDR3 extends over 14 amino acids. CDR1 and CDR2 (germline): MDHEN, SYDVKM.

V is TRBV30 and J is TRBJ2-7; D not resolved. Germline V lookup: CDR1 GTSNPN, CDR2 SVGIG (reference sequence). The V and J ends lost 2 bases and 6 bases respectively, with 8 bases between them. The CDR3 spans 11 residues. The DNA of the CDR3 is TGTGCCTGGAGTTTTTTACGCGAGCAGTACTTC. It encodes CAWSFLREQYF.

The chain employs TRBV7-9 and TRBJ1-2; no reliable D call. Germline V gene lookup returns CDR1 SEHNR and CDR2 FQNEAQ (reference sequence). This CDR3 spans 12 amino acids. Trimming removed 1 base from V and 7 bases from J, with 7 bases in between. In DNA, the CDR3 is TGTGCCAGCAGCTTAGGGGGTGGTGGCTACACCTTC. It encodes CASSLGGGGYTF. Looking up the rest from reference TRBV7-9 and TRBJ1-2 gives the full variable domain: DTGVSQNPRHKITKRGQNVTFRCDPISEHNRLYWYRQTLGQGPEFLTYFQNEAQLEKSRLLSDRFSAERPKGSFSTLEIQRTEQGDSAMYLCASSLGGGGYTFGSGTRLTVV.

V is TRBV28 and J is TRBJ1-5, with 7 bases identical to TRBD1. The germline V gene has CDR1 MDHEN and CDR2 SYDVKM. The CDR3 extends over 14 amino acids. J was trimmed by 7 bases and V by 6 bases; bases with no gene match: 9. CDR3 loop: CASSLTGWEQPQHF. CDR3 coding DNA: TGTGCCAGCAGCCTGACAGGGTGGGAACAGCCCCAGCATTTT. The whole variable domain, remainder taken from reference TRBV28 and TRBJ1-5, is DVKVTQSSRYLVKRTGEKVFLECVQDMDHENMFWYRQDPGLGLRLIYFSYDVKMKEKGDIPEGYSVSREKKERFSLILESASTNQTSMYLCASSLTGWEQPQHFGDGTRLSIL.

V usage is TRBV19 and J usage is TRBJ1-3; a weak D match, TRBD1 (6 bases). Germline assignment: CDR1 LNHDA and CDR2 SQIVND (reference sequence). CDR3 length equals 14 residues. Trimming pared 7 bases from V and 4 bases from J, leaving 14 bases between. The CDR3 nucleotides read TGTGCCAGTATCTCCCGGACAGAAGGAAACACCATATATTTT. Its translation: CASISRTEGNTIYF.

This clone was seen a few times. The chain combines TRBV6-1 with TRBJ2-1, with D uncertain. Looked up from germline, CDR1 is MNHNS and CDR2 is SASEGT. The CDR3 runs to 14 residues. V lost 5 bases and J lost 6, with 14 bases in between. The CDR3 here is CASSIAYNRNEQFF. The DNA of the CDR3 is TGTGCCAGCAGTATAGCTTATAACCGCAATGAGCAGTTCTTC.

V usage is TRBV7-8 and J usage is TRBJ2-5; no clear D gene. CDR3 size: 14 residues. Looked up from germline, CDR1 is SGHVS and CDR2 is FQNEAQ. The V gene lost 1 base and the J gene lost 5 bases, with 11 bases spanning the gap. For the CDR3, the DNA is TGTGCCAGCAGCTTAGGGGCAGTTGGGGAGACCCAGTACTTC. This gives the protein CASSLGAVGETQYF.

This chain uses TRBV25-1 with TRBJ2-7; tentative D call: TRBD2 (7 bases). The CDR3 extends over 14 amino acids. Germline V CDR1 and CDR2: MGHDK, SYGVNS. V shed 4 bases and J shed 2 bases, with 12 bases lying between them. The CDR3 here is CASSVEGGAYEQYF. CDR3 in DNA: TGTGCCAGCAGTGTGGAAGGGGGGGCCTACGAGCAGTACTTC.

The chain uses TRBV10-3 and TRBJ2-7, with TRBD1 matching over 7 bases. This CDR3 is 15 amino acids long. Unmatched junction bases numbered 10, after V lost 1 base and J lost 7 bases. Germline CDR1 reads ENHRY; CDR2 reads SYGVKD. The CDR3 bases are TGTGCCATCAGTGAGTTGGTGGCTTCCAGGGGGGAGCAGTACTTC. It translates to CAISELVASRGEQYF.

V gene TRBV15 combines with J gene TRBJ2-7, with 10 bases that match TRBD1. Per the germline V gene, CDR1 is LNHNV and CDR2 is YYDKDF (reference sequence). Germline trimming cut 0 bases from V and 0 bases from J; bases unmatched to any gene: 5. CDR3 size: 17 residues. CDR3 nucleotide sequence: TGTGCCACCAGCAGAGAATTGGGACAGGGGAGCTCCTACGAGCAGTACTTC. It codes for CATSRELGQGSSYEQYF.

This sequence joins TRBV19 and TRBJ1-3, with 9 bases fitting TRBD1. CDR1 is LNHDA and CDR2 is SQIVND in the germline V gene (reference sequence). This CDR3 has 17 residues. The trim removed 3 bases at V and 0 bases at J, leaving 6 bases unmatched. The CDR3 sequence is CASSIIAGQGSGNTIYF. The CDR3 bases are TGTGCCAGTAGTATTATCGCGGGACAGGGCTCTGGAAACACCATATATTTT.

This clone was detected once. This chain joins TRBV27 and TRBJ1-3, with no clear D. The V gene lost 9 bases and the J gene lost 2 bases, with 14 bases spanning the gap. The length of the CDR3 is 14 residues. Germline lookup yields CDR1 MNHEY and CDR2 SMNVEV (reference sequence). The CDR3 coding sequence is TGTGCCAGAGGTAATTATATCCCTGGAAACACCATATATTTT. Residues: CARGNYIPGNTIYF.